This is a list of T cell receptor beta chains from one sample in a study of T-cell reconstitution after alpha-beta-depleted transplantation in children. One entry per CDR3 protein, called by TCRdb with MiXCR from the PCR reads. The table has just under 550,000 distinct CDR3 sequences, around 16% seen once; the top ten hold approximately 3%. Sample: PBMCs from the stem cell graft donor, taken from the stem cell graft. The receptors shown here come from a human donor who donated a stem cell graft to a child with acute lymphoblastic leukemia. The CDR3 runs from the conserved cysteine through the conserved F or W. The order of the fields is J gene, clone size, V gene, D gene, CDR3 protein, CDR3 DNA. A D gene is named only where the DNA matches it firmly. Clone size is not always given. Where it is, it says once, few, many or a class for expanded clones.

j_gene: TRBJ2-3
abundance: NA
v_gene: TRBV10-1
d_gene: NA
CDR3aa: CASSESAPRDTQYF
CDR3nt: TGCGCCAGCAGTGAGTCCGCTCCCAGAGATACGCAGTATTTT

j_gene: TRBJ2-3
abundance: few
v_gene: TRBV24-1
d_gene: NA
CDR3aa: CATGTPDTQYF
CDR3nt: TGTGCCACCGGGACGCCAGATACGCAGTATTTT

j_gene: TRBJ2-3
abundance: NA
v_gene: TRBV12-3/TRBV12-4
d_gene: NA
CDR3aa: CASSLGVRQDTQYF
CDR3nt: TGTGCCAGCAGTTTAGGGGTCCGGCAGGATACGCAGTATTTT

j_gene: TRBJ2-7
abundance: NA
v_gene: TRBV5-6
d_gene: NA
CDR3aa: CASSLDVSVDEQYF
CDR3nt: TGTGCCAGCAGCTTGGACGTCAGTGTCGACGAGCAGTACTTC

j_gene: TRBJ2-5
abundance: few
v_gene: TRBV9
d_gene: NA
CDR3aa: CASSQGGVLETQYF
CDR3nt: TGTGCCAGCAGCCAAGGGGGAGTGCTGGAGACCCAGTACTTC

j_gene: TRBJ2-2
abundance: NA
v_gene: TRBV10-1
d_gene: NA
CDR3aa: CASSDGPNTGELFF
CDR3nt: TGCGCCAGCAGTGATGGGCCTAACACCGGGGAGCTGTTTTTT

j_gene: TRBJ2-1
abundance: NA
v_gene: TRBV11-3
d_gene: TRBD2
CDR3aa: CASSLGGLGPNEQFF
CDR3nt: TGTGCCAGCAGCTTAGGGGGACTAGGCCCAAATGAGCAGTTCTTC

j_gene: TRBJ2-2
abundance: NA
v_gene: TRBV3-1
d_gene: NA
CDR3aa: CASSRAGSNTGELFF
CDR3nt: TGTGCCAGCAGCCGTGCGGGCTCGAACACCGGGGAGCTGTTTTTT

j_gene: TRBJ1-6
abundance: many
v_gene: TRBV7-9
d_gene: NA
CDR3aa: CASSATGNSPLHF
CDR3nt: TGTGCCAGCAGCGCTACAGGGAATTCACCCCTCCACTTT

j_gene: TRBJ2-1
abundance: many
v_gene: TRBV5-1
d_gene: NA
CDR3aa: CASSFVGDDQFF
CDR3nt: TGCGCCAGCAGCTTCGTTGGGGATGATCAGTTCTTC

j_gene: TRBJ2-7
abundance: NA
v_gene: TRBV7-9
d_gene: TRBD2
CDR3aa: CASSMVSGRAIYEQYF
CDR3nt: TGTGCCAGCAGCATGGTCAGCGGGAGGGCCATATACGAGCAGTACTTC

j_gene: TRBJ2-7
abundance: NA
v_gene: TRBV6-8
d_gene: TRBD1
CDR3aa: CASSLADRGSEQYF
CDR3nt: TGTGCCAGCAGTTTGGCCGACAGGGGCTCCGAGCAGTACTTC

j_gene: TRBJ1-4
abundance: few
v_gene: TRBV4-2
d_gene: NA
CDR3aa: CASSQEGVGANEKLFF
CDR3nt: TGTGCCAGCAGCCAAGAAGGAGTGGGGGCTAATGAAAAACTGTTTTTT

j_gene: TRBJ2-1
abundance: few
v_gene: TRBV20-1
d_gene: TRBD2
CDR3aa: CSAPGTSINEQFF
CDR3nt: TGCAGTGCTCCCGGGACTAGCATCAATGAGCAGTTCTTC

j_gene: TRBJ2-5
abundance: few
v_gene: TRBV20-1
d_gene: TRBD1
CDR3aa: CSARNRGLETQYF
CDR3nt: TGCAGTGCTAGAAACAGGGGTTTAGAGACCCAGTACTTC

j_gene: TRBJ2-2
abundance: NA
v_gene: TRBV29-1
d_gene: TRBD1
CDR3aa: CSGQGPGPGELFF
CDR3nt: TGCAGCGGACAGGGGCCGGGGCCCGGGGAGCTGTTTTTT

j_gene: TRBJ1-1
abundance: NA
v_gene: TRBV27
d_gene: TRBD1
CDR3aa: CASSFLGQGNTEAFF
CDR3nt: TGTGCCAGCAGTTTCCTCGGACAGGGGAACACTGAAGCTTTCTTT

j_gene: TRBJ2-1
abundance: NA
v_gene: TRBV5-1
d_gene: TRBD2
CDR3aa: CASSLAGLAGRSYNEQFF
CDR3nt: TGCGCCAGCAGCTTGGCGGGACTAGCGGGAAGGTCCTACAATGAGCAGTTCTTC

j_gene: TRBJ2-6
abundance: NA
v_gene: TRBV9
d_gene: NA
CDR3aa: CASRASGRANVLTF
CDR3nt: TGTGCCAGCAGGGCCTCCGGGCGGGCCAACGTCCTGACTTTC

j_gene: TRBJ2-7
abundance: many
v_gene: TRBV29-1
d_gene: NA
CDR3aa: CSVVDSGTYEQYF
CDR3nt: TGCAGCGTCGTAGACAGCGGCACCTACGAGCAGTACTTC

j_gene: TRBJ1-1
abundance: NA
v_gene: TRBV29-1
d_gene: TRBD1
CDR3aa: CSVEAGGGSRAFF
CDR3nt: TGCAGCGTTGAGGCAGGGGGGGGTTCGCGGGCTTTCTTT

j_gene: TRBJ2-7
abundance: NA
v_gene: TRBV12-3/TRBV12-4
d_gene: TRBD1
CDR3aa: CASGDRDRFYEQYF
CDR3nt: TGTGCCAGCGGAGACCGGGACAGATTCTACGAGCAGTACTTC